The 22 T cell receptor beta chains below come from one sample, sequenced in a study of metastatic and nonmetastatic thyroid tumors. TCRdb re-clonotyped the PCR reads via MiXCR. Seen here are about 53,000 clones, roughly 20% observed once, and the top ten hold approximately 4%. Patients had received no treatment of any kind before thyroid surgery. Material: blood. All receptors come from a female donor with papillary thyroid cancer or a benign thyroid nodule (not recorded which). Some clones in this sample may be carry-over from other donors' samples.

Of note for this clone: Being one base from a much bigger clone, this may be a read error. The CDR3 does not close with the conserved phenylalanine or tryptophan, likely indicating a read error. V and J are TRBV18 and TRBJ2-6; TRBD1 is a possible D gene (5 bases). The CDR3 runs to 15 residues. Per the germline V gene, CDR1 is KGHSH and CDR2 is LQKENI. Trimming pared 2 bases from V and 0 bases from J, leaving 5 bases between. The CDR3 region is CASSPGASGANVLTL. CDR3 coding DNA: TGTGCCAGCTCACCAGGGGCCTCTGGGGCCAACGTCCTGACTTTA.

This clone was seen ten or more times. The V and J genes are TRBV24-1 and TRBJ1-2, with D perhaps TRBD1 (5 bases). Germline V gene data show CDR1 as KGHDR and CDR2 as SFDVKD. Trimming removed 11 bases at V and 1 base at J, with 13 bases between. The CDR3 loop spans 13 amino acids. The CDR3 sequence is CAIGTANNYGYTF. The CDR3 coding sequence is TGTGCCATCGGGACGGCAAATAACTATGGCTACACCTTC.

This clone was seen repeatedly, ten times or more. V usage is TRBV28 and J usage is TRBJ1-4; D unresolved. The CDR3 is 13 residues long. V lost 3 bases to trimming and J lost 5 bases, with 7 bases between them. The germline CDR1 and CDR2 sequences are MDHEN and SYDVKM. The CDR3 spells CASSFQINEKLFF. As DNA, the CDR3 is TGTGCCAGCAGTTTCCAAATAAATGAAAAACTGTTTTTT.

This clone occurred once. The junction does not match germline at one end; this may be a read error. The chain has TRBV20-1 and TRBJ2-1, with D possibly being TRBD2 (5 bases). The CDR3 loop spans 12 amino acids. Germline V gives CDR1 DFQATT, CDR2 SNEGSKA (reference sequence). The chain's CDR3 is CSSRGADEWQFF. The CDR3, as DNA: TGCAGTTCTAGAGGAGCGGATGAGTGGCAGTTCTTC.

This clone was recorded at least ten times. This chain links TRBV7-9 with TRBJ2-1; weak D call: TRBD2 (6 bases). This CDR3 region has 16 residues. V gave up 1 base and J gave up 0 bases, with 10 bases separating them. Germline V CDR1 and CDR2: SEHNR, FQNEAQ (reference sequence). CDR3 amino acids: CASSLVISGSYNEQFF. DNA of the CDR3: TGTGCCAGCAGCTTAGTTATTAGCGGCTCCTACAATGAGCAGTTCTTC. Based on the CDR3 plus reference TRBV7-9 and TRBJ2-1, the full variable domain is DTGVSQNPRHKITKRGQNVTFRCDPISEHNRLYWYRQTLGQGPEFLTYFQNEAQLEKSRLLSDRFSAERPKGSFSTLEIQRTEQGDSAMYLCASSLVISGSYNEQFFGPGTRLTVL.

The CDR3 DNA reads TGTGCCAGCAGCCAGGACCCGGACCGTAATGAAAAACTGTTTTTT. This gives the protein CASSQDPDRNEKLFF. This sequence joins TRBV11-2 and TRBJ1-4; D call uncertain. V was pared by 5 bases and J by 4 bases, with 14 bases between. Germline CDR1 is SGHAT and CDR2 is FQNNGV. The CDR3 runs to 15 residues.

This clone was recorded at least ten times. The sample has other DNA sequences that encode this CDR3 too. This chain uses TRBV20-1 with TRBJ2-3; D is unresolved. The CDR3 is made up of 13 amino acids. Germline V CDR1 and CDR2: DFQATT, SNEGSKA (reference sequence). Trimming took off 0 bases at V and 8 bases at J, with 12 bases between the two ends. CDR3 sequence reads: CSARDPTLSTQYF. As DNA, the CDR3 is TGCAGTGCTAGAGATCCCACCCTGAGTACGCAGTATTTT.

This clone was detected ten times or more. The junction differs from germline at one of its ends, possibly a read error. The chain employs TRBV7-9 and TRBJ1-2; possibly TRBD1 for D (5 bases). From germline, CDR1 is SEHNR and CDR2 FQNEAQ (reference sequence). CDR3 length: 15 residues. The CDR3, as DNA: TGTGTCAGCAGCTTACCCGGGGCAGCAGGCTATGGCTACACCTTC. Translated, it gives CVSSLPGAAGYGYTF.

This clone was found many times. The chain has TRBV2 and TRBJ1-1; TRBD1 agrees at 10 bases. The CDR3 covers 16 residues. Germline-derived CDR1 and CDR2 are SNHLY and FYNNEI. With 7 bases clipped from V and 0 bases from J, the junction kept 8 bases outside the gene matches. CDR3 bases: TGTGCCAGCACTGCCCGACAGGGGGCTCTGAACACTGAAGCTTTCTTT. Protein: CASTARQGALNTEAFF.

This clone was seen many times. The V gene is TRBV5-1, the J gene TRBJ2-1; D might be TRBD2 (5 bases). This CDR3 has 16 residues. The germline V gene has CDR1 SGHRS and CDR2 YFSETQ. The ends were cut back, 3 bases at V and 0 bases at J, with 13 bases in the middle. The CDR3 bases are TGCGCCAGCAGCTATAATAGCGCTAACTCCTACAATGAGCAGTTCTTC. Translated, it gives CASSYNSANSYNEQFF.

V and J are TRBV5-1 and TRBJ2-2; D may be TRBD1 (6 bases). This CDR3 is built from 18 residues. Trimming left V 1 base short and J 1 base short, with 17 bases between. CDR1 is SGHRS and CDR2 is YFSETQ in the germline V gene. In DNA, the CDR3 is TGCGCCAGCAGCTTGTCGCGTTGCCGGGACAAGAACACCGGGGAGCTGTTTTTT. Residues: CASSLSRCRDKNTGELFF.

This clone was picked up many times. V is TRBV6-4 and J is TRBJ2-1, with D perhaps given as TRBD1 or TRBD2 (5 bases each). V was shortened by 3 bases and J by 7 bases, with 13 bases between the two germline ends. Germline assignment: CDR1 MRHNA and CDR2 SNTAGT. This CDR3 comprises 14 residues. CDR3 nucleotides: TGTGCCAGCAGTGATGGGGGAATGGGGAATGAGCAGTTCTTC. It encodes CASSDGGMGNEQFF.

For this clone: Possible read error: a much larger clone is one base away. The gene calls are TRBV7-9 and TRBJ1-1; no clear D gene. Per the germline V gene, CDR1 is SEHNR and CDR2 is FQNEAQ (reference sequence). V was clipped by 3 bases and J by 1 base, with 6 bases between them. The CDR3 is made up of 13 amino acids. The CDR3 reads CASSFTQNTEAFF. The CDR3 region has the DNA TGTGCCAGCAGCTTCACACAGAACACTGAAGCTTTCTTT.

This rearrangement joins TRBV20-1 to TRBJ2-5; D may correspond to TRBD1 or TRBD2 (5 bases each). The germline V and J ends were trimmed by 6 bases and 3 bases, with 14 bases remaining between them. The CDR3 is 13 amino acids. Looked up from germline, CDR1 is DFQATT and CDR2 is SNEGSKA (reference sequence). CDR3 protein: CSATSVGEETQYF. For the CDR3, the DNA is TGCAGTGCCACATCAGTGGGGGAAGAGACCCAGTACTTC.

This clone was recorded a few times. V and J are TRBV20-1 and TRBJ1-1; D remains ambiguous. V dropped 0 bases and J dropped 3 bases, with 11 bases sitting between them. This CDR3 is 14 amino acids long. The germline V gene has CDR1 DFQATT and CDR2 SNEGSKA (reference sequence). Here the CDR3 DNA reads TGCAGTGCTAGAGATGGCAGCAAACACACTGAAGCTTTCTTT. Its translation: CSARDGSKHTEAFF.

Note on this clone: This could be a read error, since a much larger clone is one nucleotide away. The sample has other DNA sequences that encode this CDR3 too. The chain uses TRBV20-1 and TRBJ2-4; no clear D. The CDR3 contains 13 residues. Per germline, CDR1 DFQATT and CDR2 SNEGSKA (reference sequence). V was pared by 3 bases and J by 3 bases, with 9 bases between. Written as DNA, the CDR3 is TGCAGTGCTAGGCGATTGGGCAAAAACATTCAGTACTTC. Amino acid sequence: CSARRLGKNIQYF.

This clone was seen many times. The gene calls are TRBV28 and TRBJ1-2; D not resolved. V shed 7 bases and J shed 3 bases, with 15 bases lying between them. CDR3 length: 14 residues. Germline V gene sequence: CDR1 MDHEN, CDR2 SYDVKM. CDR3 coding DNA: TGTGCCAGCAATGCCGGGAAGCGGTACTATGGCTACACCTTC. Protein sequence: CASNAGKRYYGYTF.

This clone appeared a few times. The chain is built from TRBV6-1 and TRBJ2-5; 7 nucleotides align to TRBD2. V lost 6 bases to trimming and J lost 2 bases; unmatched junction nucleotides: 9. This CDR3 is built from 15 residues. CDR1 and CDR2 (germline): MNHNS, SASEGT. CDR3 amino acids: CASSGIAGEQETQYF. The CDR3 bases are TGTGCCAGCAGCGGAATCGCGGGAGAACAAGAGACCCAGTACTTC.

The table lists this clone with many counts. V and J are TRBV19 and TRBJ1-5, with unresolved D. CDR3 length: 12 residues. The V gene lost 7 bases and the J gene lost 7 bases, with 11 bases spanning the gap. Germline V gene data show CDR1 as LNHDA and CDR2 as SQIVND (reference sequence). For the CDR3, the DNA is TGTGCCAGTAAAATCCCGGGGCAGCCCCAGCATTTT. Protein product: CASKIPGQPQHF.

This clone came up many times. This chain joins TRBV20-1 and TRBJ1-4; 7 nucleotides agree with TRBD1. The CDR3 length is 14 residues. Germline assignment: CDR1 DFQATT and CDR2 SNEGSKA (reference sequence). The ends lost 5 bases at V and 6 bases at J; junction bases unmatched: 9. This CDR3 is CSAYLQGPDEKLFF. Written as DNA, the CDR3 is TGCAGTGCTTATTTACAGGGGCCGGATGAAAAACTGTTTTTT.

On this clone: Since a much larger clone is just one base distant, this may be a read error. The chain has TRBV28 and TRBJ2-1; 8 bases line up with TRBD2. The CDR3 covers 15 residues. Unmatched junction bases numbered 14, after V lost 6 bases and J lost 10 bases. Per the germline V gene, CDR1 is MDHEN and CDR2 is SYDVKM. The CDR3 sequence is CASRDHILAGREQFF. The CDR3 region has the DNA TGTGCCAGCAGGGATCACATTCTAGCGGGCCGGGAGCAGTTCTTC.

In its sample, this clone was seen many times. V usage is TRBV20-1 and J usage is TRBJ2-5; 7 nucleotides agree with TRBD1. This CDR3 has 13 amino acids. V was pared by 7 bases and J by 3 bases, with 8 bases of the junction left unmatched. Germline assignment: CDR1 DFQATT and CDR2 SNEGSKA (reference sequence). The CDR3 DNA reads TGCAGTGTTGTAGAGGGGGCCAAAGAGACCCAGTACTTC. Translating gives CSVVEGAKETQYF.